What follows describes a single T cell receptor beta chain. Many counts were recorded for this clonotype. The clone's antigen remains unknown. No much larger clone exists at a distance of one base, and base qualities are not known. The CDR3 starts with the cysteine, ends with the phenylalanine, and has 15 residues. The read is trimmed to its CDR3 DNA, 45 bases read in frame from base 1. V is clipped by 5 bases and J by 7 bases, and the sequence between their germline boundaries is 18 bases long. CDR1 and CDR2 (MDHEN, SYDVKM) derive from the germline V gene. This entry comes from a study of response to subunit inactivated influenza vaccine (dated by TCRdb to between 2017 and 2018). About the investigation overall: Deep quantitative T cell receptor repertoire profiling was used in the study to track responses to a trivalent subunit inactivated influenza vaccine.

Library generation was performed with RT-PCR. Sequenced using an Illumina HiSeq 2500. TCRdb cleaned the public reads at Q25 with fastp, built clones with MiXCR and kept in-frame beta chains. Rows matching on CDR3 protein sequence are summarized as one entry with the most common DNA and genes. This sample holds about 240,000 distinct CDR3 sequences; more than 10% were observed only once. In total, the top ten clones hold approximately 8.4% of the sample. What the study reported, not specific to this receptor: The authors suggested that each seasonal influenza vaccination may recruit only a limited number of new T cells.

This material consisted of non-naive T cells sorted from PBMCs, taken 14 to 15 days before vaccination. The cell subset or site label, read with the paper, signifies: memory T cell fraction. The chain is made from TRBV28 and TRBJ2-1; a weak D assignment points to TRBD2 (6 bases agree). This receptor was taken from a man aged 45-65 years who received an inactivated influenza vaccine. Donor details come from another sample of the same person, matched by shared clones. The DNA is as follows: TGTGCCAGCAGTACTCCGGGACTGGGGGTTAATGAGCAGTTCTTC. Translated, this gives CASSTPGLGVNEQFF.